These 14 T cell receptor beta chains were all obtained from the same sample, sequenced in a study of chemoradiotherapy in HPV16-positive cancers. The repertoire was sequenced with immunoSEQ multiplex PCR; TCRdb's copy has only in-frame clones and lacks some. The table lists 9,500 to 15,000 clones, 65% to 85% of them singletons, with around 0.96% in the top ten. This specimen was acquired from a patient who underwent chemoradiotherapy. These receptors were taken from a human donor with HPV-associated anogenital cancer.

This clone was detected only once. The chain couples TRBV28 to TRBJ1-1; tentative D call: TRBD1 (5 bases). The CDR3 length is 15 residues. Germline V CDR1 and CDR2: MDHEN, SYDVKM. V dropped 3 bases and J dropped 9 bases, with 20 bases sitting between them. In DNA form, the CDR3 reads TGTGCCAGCAGTTTTGGGGGAGGGGCGGGGGTAAAAGCTTTCTTT. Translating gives CASSFGGGAGVKAFF.

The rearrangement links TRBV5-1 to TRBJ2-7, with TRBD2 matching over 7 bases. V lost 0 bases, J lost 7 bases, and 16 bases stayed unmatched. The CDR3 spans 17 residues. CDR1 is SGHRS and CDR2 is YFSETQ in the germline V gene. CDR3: CASSLEVGSGPLREQYF. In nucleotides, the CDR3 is TGCGCCAGCAGCTTGGAAGTCGGTAGCGGGCCTTTAAGGGAGCAGTACTTC. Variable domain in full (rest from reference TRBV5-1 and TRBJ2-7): KAGVTQTPRYLIKTRGQQVTLSCSPISGHRSVSWYQQTPGQGLQFLFEYFSETQRNKGNFPGRFSGRQFSNSRSEMNVSTLELGDSALYLCASSLEVGSGPLREQYFGPGTRLTVT.

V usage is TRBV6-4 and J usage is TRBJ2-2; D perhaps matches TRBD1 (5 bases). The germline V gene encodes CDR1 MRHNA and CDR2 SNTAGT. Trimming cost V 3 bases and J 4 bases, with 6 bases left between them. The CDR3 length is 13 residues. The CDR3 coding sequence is TGTGCCAGCAGTGAAGACAGCACCGGGGAGCTGTTTTTT. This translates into CASSEDSTGELFF.

This chain's CDR3 is CASMGENYGYTF. The CDR3, as DNA: TGTGCCAGCATGGGGGAAAACTATGGCTACACCTTC. The gene calls are TRBV6-1 and TRBJ1-2; tentative D call: TRBD1 (5 bases). The CDR3 loop spans 12 amino acids. V dropped 7 bases and J dropped 2 bases, with 8 bases sitting between them. Per the germline V gene, CDR1 is MNHNS and CDR2 is SASEGT.

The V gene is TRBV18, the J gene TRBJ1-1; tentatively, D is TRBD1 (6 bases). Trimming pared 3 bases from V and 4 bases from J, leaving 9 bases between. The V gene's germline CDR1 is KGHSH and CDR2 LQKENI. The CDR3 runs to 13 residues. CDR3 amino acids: CASSPDSATEAFF. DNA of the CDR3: TGTGCCAGCTCACCGGACAGTGCCACTGAAGCTTTCTTT.

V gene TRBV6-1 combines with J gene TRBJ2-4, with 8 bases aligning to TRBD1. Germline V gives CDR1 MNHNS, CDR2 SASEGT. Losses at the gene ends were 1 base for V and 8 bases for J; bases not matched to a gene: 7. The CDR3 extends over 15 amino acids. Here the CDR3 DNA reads TGTGCCAGCAGTGAAGGGGACAGGTCTGCTCACATTCAGTACTTC. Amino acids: CASSEGDRSAHIQYF.

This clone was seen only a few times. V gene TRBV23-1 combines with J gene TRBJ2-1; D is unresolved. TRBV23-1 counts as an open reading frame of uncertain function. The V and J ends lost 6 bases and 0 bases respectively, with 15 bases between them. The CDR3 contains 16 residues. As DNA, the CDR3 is TGCGCCAGCAGACCTTGGGCGGAAAGCTCCTACAATGAGCAGTTCTTC. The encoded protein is CASRPWAESSYNEQFF.

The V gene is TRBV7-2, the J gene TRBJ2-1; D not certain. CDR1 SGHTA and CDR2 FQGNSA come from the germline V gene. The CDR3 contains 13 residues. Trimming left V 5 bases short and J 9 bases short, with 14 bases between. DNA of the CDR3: TGTGCCAGCAGCCCCGTGGCCCAGACTGAGCAGTTCTTC. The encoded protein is CASSPVAQTEQFF. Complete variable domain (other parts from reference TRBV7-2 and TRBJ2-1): GAGVSQSPSNKVTEKGKDVELRCDPISGHTALYWYRQSLGQGLEFLIYFQGNSAPDKSGLPSDRFSAERTGGSVSTLTIQRTQQEDSAVYLCASSPVAQTEQFFGPGTRLTVL.

CDR3 nucleotides: TGTGCCAGCTCACCAATGGGCGAGACCCAGTACTTC. Its translation is CASSPMGETQYF. The V and J genes are TRBV18 and TRBJ2-5; D is unresolved. Trimming shortened V by 2 bases and J by 5 bases, and 6 bases separated the two germline ends. The CDR3 contains 12 residues. Germline-derived CDR1 and CDR2 are KGHSH and LQKENI. The full variable domain, completed using reference TRBV18 and TRBJ2-5, is NAGVMQNPRHLVRRRGQEARLRCSPMKGHSHVYWYRQLPEEGLKFMVYLQKENIIDESGMPKERFSAEFPKEGPSILRIQQVVRGDSAAYFCASSPMGETQYFGPGTRLLVL.

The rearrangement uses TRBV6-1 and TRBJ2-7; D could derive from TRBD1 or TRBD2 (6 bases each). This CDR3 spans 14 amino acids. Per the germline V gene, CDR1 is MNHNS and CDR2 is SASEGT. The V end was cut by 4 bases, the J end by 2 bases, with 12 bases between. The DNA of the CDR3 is TGTGCCAGCAGTGGGGACTGGACAGCCTACGAGCAGTACTTC. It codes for CASSGDWTAYEQYF.

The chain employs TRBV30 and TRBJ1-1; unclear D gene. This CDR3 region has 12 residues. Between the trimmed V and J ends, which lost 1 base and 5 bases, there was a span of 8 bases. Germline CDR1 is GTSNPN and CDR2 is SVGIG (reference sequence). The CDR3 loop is CAWSGWGTEAFF. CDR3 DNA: TGTGCCTGGAGTGGATGGGGAACTGAAGCTTTCTTT.

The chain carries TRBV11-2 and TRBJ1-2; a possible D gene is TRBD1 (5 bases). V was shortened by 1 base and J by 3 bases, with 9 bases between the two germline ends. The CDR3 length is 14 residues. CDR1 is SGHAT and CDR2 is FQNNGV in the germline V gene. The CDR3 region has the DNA TGTGCCAGCAGCTTAGGGGCAGGGTACTATGGCTACACCTTC. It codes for CASSLGAGYYGYTF.

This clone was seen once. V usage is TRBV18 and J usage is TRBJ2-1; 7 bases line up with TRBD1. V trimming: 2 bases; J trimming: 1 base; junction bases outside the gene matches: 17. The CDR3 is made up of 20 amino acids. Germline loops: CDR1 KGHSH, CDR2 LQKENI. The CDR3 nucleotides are TGTGCCAGCTCACCATTAAAAGGGACAGTGGCCCCATCTTCCTACAATGAGCAGTTCTTC. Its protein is CASSPLKGTVAPSSYNEQFF.

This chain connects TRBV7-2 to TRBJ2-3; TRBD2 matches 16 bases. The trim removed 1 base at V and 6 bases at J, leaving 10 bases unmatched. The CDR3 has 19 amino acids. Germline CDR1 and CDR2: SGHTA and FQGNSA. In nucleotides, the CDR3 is TGTGCCAGCAGCTTAGAGGGCGGGGGACTAGCGGGGGGGTTGGATACGCAGTATTTT. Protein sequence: CASSLEGGGLAGGLDTQYF.